The 21 T cell receptor beta chains listed next were all sequenced from one sample in a study of blood T cell repertoires in COVID-19. TCRdb keeps only in-frame clones here, not all; method: immunoSEQ multiplex PCR. The sample has about 340,000 clones, 65% to 90% seen once; the top ten hold about 4.2%. Sequenced: PBMCs or T cells enriched from blood (not recorded which). The receptors were gathered from a woman in her thirties or forties with acute COVID-19.

J is TRBJ1-5 and V is TRBV18, with D uncertain. CDR3 length equals 14 residues. Between the trimmed V and J ends, which lost 3 bases and 0 bases, there was a span of 6 bases. The germline V gene encodes CDR1 KGHSH and CDR2 LQKENI. The CDR3 sequence is CASSPNYSNQPQHF. The CDR3 nucleotides read TGTGCCAGCTCACCTAATTATAGCAATCAGCCCCAGCATTTT.

This clone was observed once. CDR3 protein: CASSPGGASPSTEAFF. In DNA, the CDR3 is TGTGCCAGCAGTCCAGGGGGCGCCTCCCCGAGCACTGAAGCTTTCTTT. The chain employs TRBV25-1 and TRBJ1-1; 8 bases match TRBD1. Germline loops: CDR1 MGHDK, CDR2 SYGVNS. The J segment lost 4 bases and the V segment lost 5 bases, leaving 12 bases of the junction unmatched. CDR3 length equals 16 residues.

The V gene is TRBV11-2, the J gene TRBJ1-2; 10 positions agree with TRBD1. The junction had 9 bases not matched to a gene; V was cut back by 5 bases and J by 9 bases. CDR1 is SGHAT, CDR2 FQNNGV, per germline. The CDR3 is 14 residues long. CDR3 sequence (DNA): TGTGCCAGCAGCATCGGACAGGGGGTAATGCGCTACACCTTC. Translation: CASSIGQGVMRYTF.

V usage is TRBV28 and J usage is TRBJ1-1; D remains ambiguous. The CDR3 has 15 amino acids. The V and J ends lost 5 bases and 0 bases respectively, with 13 bases between them. Germline V CDR1 and CDR2: MDHEN, SYDVKM. Here the CDR3 DNA reads TGTGCCAGCAGTCGGGAGGGAATCATGAACACTGAAGCTTTCTTT. This gives the protein CASSREGIMNTEAFF.

This clone was found once. The genes are TRBV27 and TRBJ2-7, with TRBD2 as a possible D gene (5 bases). V lost 4 bases, J lost 0 bases, and 10 bases lay in between. The germline V gene has CDR1 MNHEY and CDR2 SMNVEV (reference sequence). The CDR3 is 14 amino acids. The CDR3 region has the DNA TGTGCCAGCAGTTCATCGGGGAGCTCCTACGAGCAGTACTTC. Translated, it gives CASSSSGSSYEQYF.

This chain uses TRBV11-3 with TRBJ2-3, with D possibly matching TRBD1 (6 bases). Trimming stripped 3 bases from V and 3 bases from J, with 7 bases between. Germline V gene data show CDR1 as SGHNT and CDR2 as YENEEA. The CDR3 covers 13 residues. In DNA form, the CDR3 reads TGTGCCAGCAGCTTGCAGGGGACAGATACGCAGTATTTT. It is translated as CASSLQGTDTQYF.

V is TRBV7-2 and J is TRBJ1-5; D is uncertain. V was shortened by 1 base and J by 3 bases, with 10 bases between the two germline ends. The CDR3 runs to 15 residues. Germline V gene lookup returns CDR1 SGHTA and CDR2 FQGNSA. Written as DNA, the CDR3 is TGTGCCAGCAGCTTAGGGTCCGGGAACAATCAGCCCCAGCATTTT. This gives the protein CASSLGSGNNQPQHF.

This clone showed up just a few times. The chain combines TRBV19 with TRBJ1-2, with D tentatively TRBD1 (5 bases). This CDR3 is 11 amino acids long. With 9 bases removed from V and 6 bases from J, the gap between germline ends came to 11 bases. Germline V CDR1 and CDR2: LNHDA, SQIVND (reference sequence). In DNA form, the CDR3 reads TGTGCCAGGAAAGGGGAAAATGGCTACACCTTC. Translating it yields CARKGENGYTF.

A single count supports this clone. The rearrangement links TRBV18 to TRBJ2-7; perhaps TRBD1 as D (5 bases). Trimming cost V 3 bases and J 5 bases, with 14 bases left between them. The CDR3 is 14 residues long. CDR1 is KGHSH, CDR2 LQKENI, per germline. CDR3 sequence reads: CASSPQGRNHEQYF. The CDR3 DNA reads as TGTGCCAGCTCACCCCAGGGAAGGAACCACGAGCAGTACTTC.

The J gene is TRBJ1-6, the V gene TRBV6-5; tentative D call: TRBD1 (5 bases). The V gene's germline CDR1 is MNHEY and CDR2 SVGAGI. Trimming shortened V by 7 bases and J by 9 bases, and 10 bases separated the two germline ends. This CDR3 comprises 12 residues. The chain's CDR3 is CASKPGGSPLHF. The CDR3 nucleotides are TGTGCCAGCAAACCCGGGGGTTCACCCCTCCACTTT.

V gene TRBV7-3 combines with J gene TRBJ2-5; TRBD2 matches 7 bases. CDR1 is SGHTA and CDR2 is FQGTGA in the germline V gene. CDR3 length: 12 residues. With 5 bases clipped from V and 9 bases from J, the junction kept 6 bases outside the gene matches. CDR3 loop: CASSPGLVPQYF. Written as DNA, the CDR3 is TGTGCCAGCAGCCCAGGACTAGTTCCCCAGTACTTC.

V gene TRBV19 combines with J gene TRBJ2-1, with 7 nucleotides matching TRBD2. Germline V gene sequence: CDR1 LNHDA, CDR2 SQIVND (reference sequence). V was clipped by 2 bases and J by 4 bases; unmatched bases: 8. The CDR3 consists of 16 residues. The CDR3 is CASSISGGAVYNEQFF. CDR3 DNA sequence: TGTGCCAGTAGTATATCGGGGGGAGCAGTATACAATGAGCAGTTCTTC. Looking up the rest from reference TRBV19 and TRBJ2-1 gives the full variable domain: DGGITQSPKYLFRKEGQNVTLSCEQNLNHDAMYWYRQDPGQGLRLIYYSQIVNDFQKGDIAEGYSVSREKKESFPLTVTSAQKNPTAFYLCASSISGGAVYNEQFFGPGTRLTVL.

CDR3 sequence reads: CASTSSGQLYGYTF. The CDR3 DNA is TGTGCCAGCACCTCCTCGGGACAGCTCTATGGCTACACCTTC. This chain joins TRBV6-5 and TRBJ1-2, with 7 bases that match TRBD1. The germline CDR1 and CDR2 sequences are MNHEY and SVGAGI. The ends lost 7 bases at V and 4 bases at J; junction bases unmatched: 9. The CDR3 consists of 14 residues.

The chain joins TRBV19 to TRBJ1-3; 8 bases map to TRBD1. The CDR3 extends over 17 amino acids. V was pared by 7 bases and J by 1 base, with 12 bases of the junction left unmatched. CDR1 LNHDA and CDR2 SQIVND come from the germline V gene (reference sequence). CDR3 sequence reads: CASNPTGVWRSGNTIYF. In DNA, the CDR3 is TGTGCCAGTAACCCGACAGGGGTTTGGAGATCTGGAAACACCATATATTTT.

The chain couples TRBV6-2 or TRBV6-3 to TRBJ2-1; D may be TRBD1 (5 bases). Germline V CDR1 and CDR2: MNHEY, SVGEGT. V lost 5 bases and J lost 7, with 21 bases in between. The CDR3 is 16 residues long. The CDR3: CASSGATINDPNEQFF. The CDR3 DNA sequence: TGTGCCAGCAGTGGGGCCACTATAAATGACCCGAATGAGCAGTTCTTC.

This chain joins TRBV7-8 and TRBJ1-5; 7 bases agree with TRBD1. CDR1 is SGHVS, CDR2 FQNEAQ, per germline. The J segment lost 0 bases and the V segment lost 5 bases, leaving 13 bases of the junction unmatched. CDR3 size: 18 residues. Here the CDR3 DNA reads TGTGCCAGCAGCACCAAGCCTAGGACAGGACATAGCAATCAGCCCCAGCATTTT. Its protein product is CASSTKPRTGHSNQPQHF.

CDR3 sequence (DNA): TGTGCCAGCAGTGACCCGGGACAGGGGTATGGCTACACCTTC. This sequence encodes CASSDPGQGYGYTF. J is TRBJ1-2 and V is TRBV6-4; TRBD1 aligns across 10 bases. The CDR3 consists of 14 residues. Germline CDR1 and CDR2: MRHNA and SNTAGT. The V and J ends lost 2 bases and 5 bases, in that order; junction bases with no gene match: 2.

V and J are TRBV29-1 and TRBJ2-7, with TRBD1 matching 7 bases. Trimming removed 4 bases from V and 3 bases from J; junction bases left unmatched: 3. Germline-derived CDR1 and CDR2 are SQVTM and ANQGSEA. This CDR3 comprises 12 residues. In DNA, the CDR3 is TGCAGCGTTGGACAGGGTTTCTACGAGCAGTACTTC. It yields the protein CSVGQGFYEQYF.

This sequence joins TRBV19 and TRBJ1-1; tentatively, D is TRBD1 (6 bases). Germline V gene lookup returns CDR1 LNHDA and CDR2 SQIVND (reference sequence). CDR3 length: 15 amino acids. The V gene lost 7 bases and the J gene lost 1 base, with 16 bases spanning the gap. This CDR3 reads CASMVQGLGNTEAFF. The CDR3 DNA is TGTGCCAGTATGGTCCAGGGGCTGGGGAACACTGAAGCTTTCTTT. The whole variable domain, filled in from reference TRBV19 and TRBJ1-1, reads DGGITQSPKYLFRKEGQNVTLSCEQNLNHDAMYWYRQDPGQGLRLIYYSQIVNDFQKGDIAEGYSVSREKKESFPLTVTSAQKNPTAFYLCASMVQGLGNTEAFFGQGTRLTVV.

This clone was counted a few times. The chain couples TRBV7-2 to TRBJ1-1, with TRBD1 matching over 7 bases. Trimming at V came to 4 bases and at J to 5 bases, leaving 7 bases not matched to a gene. Germline lookup yields CDR1 SGHTA and CDR2 FQGNSA. CDR3 length: 14 amino acids. CDR3 bases: TGTGCCAGCAGCTCTCGACAGGGTAAGACTGAAGCTTTCTTT. Protein: CASSSRQGKTEAFF.

The chain is built from TRBV10-3 and TRBJ1-3, with 8 nucleotides matching TRBD1. Germline CDR1 reads ENHRY; CDR2 reads SYGVKD. V shed 8 bases, J shed 1 base, and the junction held 4 bases outside the gene matches. The CDR3 contains 14 residues. The CDR3 region has the DNA TGTGCCATCGGGCAGGGGGCTTCTGGAAACACCATATATTTT. Its protein product is CAIGQGASGNTIYF.